This T cell receptor beta chain was observed in a study of T cell responses to AZD1222 COVID-19 vaccine. Overall study findings and caveats: Spike-specific TCRs gained breadth and depth after people received two AZD1222 doses.

Clones were read by immunoSEQ multiplex PCR, and TCRdb kept only the in-frame ones, dropping some. The data show about 140,000 clones, about 86% seen once. Trimming removed 3 bases at V and 1 base at J, with 6 bases between. This CDR3 is 13 amino acids long. Germline CDR1 and CDR2: KGHSH and LQKENI. As to this clone: Its antigen is as yet unknown.

The receptor was isolated from an adult who received the AZD1222 COVID-19 vaccine. The source was peripheral blood, collected 28 days after the second AZD1222 dose. The chain carries TRBV18 and TRBJ1-1; D is ambiguous. The CDR3 DNA is TGTGCCAGCTCACCGGACGGGAACACTGAAGCTTTCTTT. The encoded protein is CASSPDGNTEAFF. Full variable domain (missing parts from reference TRBV18 and TRBJ1-1): NAGVMQNPRHLVRRRGQEARLRCSPMKGHSHVYWYRQLPEEGLKFMVYLQKENIIDESGMPKERFSAEFPKEGPSILRIQQVVRGDSAAYFCASSPDGNTEAFFGQGTRLTVV.